This TCR beta chain was recorded in a study of T cell repertoires in cytomegalovirus infection. Study as a whole: An indication of both CMV infection and matching HLA type came from public TCR beta signatures. Notes on the study in general: The ex vivo response was dominated by HLA-C-restricted CMV-specific TCR beta clonotypes. There were carriers of CMV plus the relevant HLA, and cumulative public TCR beta family frequency identified them.

At least ten counts were recorded for this clonotype. What it recognizes is unknown. The ends were cut back, 6 bases at V and 3 bases at J, with 18 bases in the middle. From germline, CDR1 is MDHEN and CDR2 SYDVKM. The CDR3 covers 16 residues. TCRdb used MiXCR to reprocess the reads, holding one entry per CDR3 protein. Here the sample spans a few hundred thousand distinct CDR3 sequences, roughly 15% being singletons. This receptor was taken from a human donor in good health (CMV status not recorded). Some clones in this sample may be carry-over from other donors' samples. Sequencing was done on a sample of PBMCs. The chain links TRBV28 to TRBJ1-5; tentatively, D is TRBD1 (6 bases). The CDR3 sequence is CASRTVQGSFNQPQHF. The CDR3 nucleotides read TGTGCCAGCAGGACGGTACAGGGCTCTTTCAATCAGCCCCAGCATTTT.